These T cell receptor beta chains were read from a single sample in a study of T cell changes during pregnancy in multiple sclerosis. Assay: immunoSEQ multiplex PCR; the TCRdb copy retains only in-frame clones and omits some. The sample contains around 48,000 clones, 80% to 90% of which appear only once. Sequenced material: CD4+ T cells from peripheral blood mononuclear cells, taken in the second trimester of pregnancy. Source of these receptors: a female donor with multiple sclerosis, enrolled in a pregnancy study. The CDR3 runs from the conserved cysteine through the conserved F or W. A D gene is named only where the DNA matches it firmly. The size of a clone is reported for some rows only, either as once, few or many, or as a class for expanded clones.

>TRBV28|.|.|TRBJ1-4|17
TGTGCCAGCAGTCTCCGGGACAACAATCGCCCTAATGAAAAACTGTTTTTT
CASSLRDNNRPNEKLFF
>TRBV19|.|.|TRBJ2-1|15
TGTGCCAGTAGTATAGGACTCCCCGTCTACAATGAGCAGTTCTTC
CASSIGLPVYNEQFF
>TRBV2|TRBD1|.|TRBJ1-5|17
TGTGCCAGCAGGGACCTCGTGGACAGGGGGCAGGATCAGCCCCAGCATTTT
CASRDLVDRGQDQPQHF
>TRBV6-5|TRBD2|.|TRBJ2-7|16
TGTGCCAGCAGTTACTCGATGAGGTGGGGGGGATACGAGCAGTACTTC
CASSYSMRWGGYEQYF
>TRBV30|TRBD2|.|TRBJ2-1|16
TGTGCCTGGACCCGATGGACTAGCGGGAGTATCAATGAGCAGTTCTTC
CAWTRWTSGSINEQFF
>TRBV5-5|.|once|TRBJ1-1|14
TGTGCCAGCACCAAACTACCAGGGGAGACTGAAGCTTTCTTT
CASTKLPGETEAFF
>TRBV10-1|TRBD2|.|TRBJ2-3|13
TGCGCCAGCAGCGCCGGGACTAGCGGGAGCGGGTATTTT
CASSAGTSGSGYF
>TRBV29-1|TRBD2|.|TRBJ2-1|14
TGCAGCGTTGTCGGTAGCGGGATCGCCAGTGAGCAGTTCTTC
CSVVGSGIASEQFF
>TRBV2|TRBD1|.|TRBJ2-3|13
TGTGCCAGCAGCGCACAGGGGGCGGATACGCAGTATTTT
CASSAQGADTQYF
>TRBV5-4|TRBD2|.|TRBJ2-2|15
TGTGCCAGCAGCCCCCCGGGAGGGAACACCGGGGAGCTGTTTTTT
CASSPPGGNTGELFF
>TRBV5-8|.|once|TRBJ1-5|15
TGTGCCAGCAGCTTGGGGACAAGAGCCAATCAGCCCCAGCATTTT
CASSLGTRANQPQHF
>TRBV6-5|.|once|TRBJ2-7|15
TGTGCCAGCAGTCCGCCTAGCGCGCGTACCTACGAGCAGTACTTC
CASSPPSARTYEQYF
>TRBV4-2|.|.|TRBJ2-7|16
TGTGCCAGCAGCCAGTCCAGGGGTGGAAGTTTTGACGAGCAGTACTTC
CASSQSRGGSFDEQYF
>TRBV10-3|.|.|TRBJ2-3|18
TGTGCCATCAGTGACGTCTCTCGGGGGAATACGCGCACAGATACGCAGTATTTT
CAISDVSRGNTRTDTQYF
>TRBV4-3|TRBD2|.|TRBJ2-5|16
TGCGCCAGCAGCCAAGTGAGCGGGAGGTCCGAAGAGACCCAGTACTTC
CASSQVSGRSEETQYF
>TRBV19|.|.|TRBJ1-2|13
TGTGCCAGTAGTATTACCCAGGACTATGGCTACACCTTC
CASSITQDYGYTF
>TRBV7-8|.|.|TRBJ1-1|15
TGTGCCAGCAGCTTAACTAGGGCGGGAGACACTGAAGCTTTCTTT
CASSLTRAGDTEAFF
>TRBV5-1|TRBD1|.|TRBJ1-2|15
TGCGCCAGCAGCCAGGGGGCAGGGGGCAACTATGGCTACACCTTC
CASSQGAGGNYGYTF
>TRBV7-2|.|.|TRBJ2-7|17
TGTGCCAGCAGCTTAGGACCCACCGCAAGCGTTCGTGGCGAGCAGTACTTC
CASSLGPTASVRGEQYF
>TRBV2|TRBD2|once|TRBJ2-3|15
TGTGCCAGCAGTCTCGGACTAGCGGGAGTGGTTACGCAGTATTTT
CASSLGLAGVVTQYF
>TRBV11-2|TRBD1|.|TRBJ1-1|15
TGTGCCAGCAGCTTAAGGACAGGGACTGGGACTGAAGCTTTCTTT
CASSLRTGTGTEAFF
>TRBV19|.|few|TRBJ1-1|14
TGTGCCAGTAGTGTTCAGCCCGGGGAGACTGAAGCTTTCTTT
CASSVQPGETEAFF
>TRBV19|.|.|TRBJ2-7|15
TGTGCCAGTAGTATAGAAGCGACAGCCTCCTACGAGCAGTACTTC
CASSIEATASYEQYF
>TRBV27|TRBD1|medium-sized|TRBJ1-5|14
TGTGCCAGCAGTTTACAGGGGGGCAATCAGCCCCAGCATTTT
CASSLQGGNQPQHF
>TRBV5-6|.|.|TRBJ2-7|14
TGTGCCAGCAGCTTGTCAGGCAGCTCCTACGAGCAGTACTTC
CASSLSGSSYEQYF
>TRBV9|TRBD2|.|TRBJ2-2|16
TGTGCCAGCAGCGGACTAGCGGGGTCGAACACCGGGGAGCTGTTTTTT
CASSGLAGSNTGELFF
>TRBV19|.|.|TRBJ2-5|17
TGTGCCAGTAGTATGTTCCCTAGGCAGGGGTTACGAGAGACCCAGTACTTC
CASSMFPRQGLRETQYF
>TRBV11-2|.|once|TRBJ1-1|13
TGTGCCAGCAGCGCCAGACAGTACACTGAAGCTTTCTTT
CASSARQYTEAFF
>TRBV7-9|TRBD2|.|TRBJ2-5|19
TGTGCCAGCAGCTTACTAGGCCGTGGACTAGCGGGGCTTCAAGAGACCCAGTACTTC
CASSLLGRGLAGLQETQYF
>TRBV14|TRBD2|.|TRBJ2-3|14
TGTGCCAGCTCCAAGAGCGGGAGACCAGATACGCAGTATTTT
CASSKSGRPDTQYF
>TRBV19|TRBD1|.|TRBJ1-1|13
TGTGCCAGTAGTATGTCAGGGGGCACTGAAGCTTTCTTT
CASSMSGGTEAFF
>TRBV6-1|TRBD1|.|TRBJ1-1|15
TGTGCCAGCAGCCCTTGGCAGGGGGTGAGCACTGAAGCTTTCTTT
CASSPWQGVSTEAFF
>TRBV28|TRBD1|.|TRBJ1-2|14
TGTGCCAGCAGTCTGGGACAGGGGGCGCATGGCTACACCTTC
CASSLGQGAHGYTF
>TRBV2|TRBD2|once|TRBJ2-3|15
TGTGCCAGCAGTGCGACTAGCGGAGACACAGATACGCAGTATTTT
CASSATSGDTDTQYF
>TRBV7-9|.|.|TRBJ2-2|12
TGTGCCAGCAGCTTGATGGGCGGGGAGTTGTTTTTT
CASSLMGGELFF
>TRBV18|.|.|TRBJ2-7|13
TGTGCCAGCTCACGTACAGCATCCTACGAGCAGTACTTC
CASSRTASYEQYF
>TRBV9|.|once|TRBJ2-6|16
TGTGCCAGCAGCTGGGCCCAAGGCTCTGGGGCCAACGTCCTGACTTTC
CASSWAQGSGANVLTF
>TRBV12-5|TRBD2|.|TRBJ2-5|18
TGTGCTAGTGGTTTGGCCCTAGGACTAGCGGGAGACCAAGAGACCCAGTACTTC
CASGLALGLAGDQETQYF
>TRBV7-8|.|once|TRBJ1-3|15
TGTGCCAGCAGCTCAGTCCGGACAGCCGGAAACACCATATATTTT
CASSSVRTAGNTIYF
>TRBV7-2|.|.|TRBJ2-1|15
TGTGCCAGCAGGTACGGGAAGCCCCCCTACAATGAGCAGTTCTTC
CASRYGKPPYNEQFF
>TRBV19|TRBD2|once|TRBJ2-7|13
TGTGCCAGTAGTGGAACCGGGACTAGCGGGAGTCACTTC
CASSGTGTSGSHF
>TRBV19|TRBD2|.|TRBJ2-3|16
TGTGCCAGCCGGGCTGGGGAGCGGGAGTTGAGAGATACGCAGTATTTT
CASRAGERELRDTQYF
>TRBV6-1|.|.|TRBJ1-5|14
TGTGCCAGCAGTGAATTAAATAGCAATCAGCCCCAGCATTTT
CASSELNSNQPQHF
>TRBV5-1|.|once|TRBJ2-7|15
TGCGCCAGCAGCGGAACTAGAACGGTGTTGGGCGAGCAGTACTTC
CASSGTRTVLGEQYF
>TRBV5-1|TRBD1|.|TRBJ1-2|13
TGCGCCAGCACCCGGGACAGGGGCCATGGCTACACCTTC
CASTRDRGHGYTF
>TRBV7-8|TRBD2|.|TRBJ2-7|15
TGTGCCAGCAGCTTAGTATCGGGGGGAATTTACGAGCAGTACTTC
CASSLVSGGIYEQYF
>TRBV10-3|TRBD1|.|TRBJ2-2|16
TGTGCCATCAGCGCGGGACAGGGACTGAACACCGGGGAGCTGTTTTTT
CAISAGQGLNTGELFF
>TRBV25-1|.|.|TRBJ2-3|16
TGTGCCAGCAGCCCACAGGGCGGGTCTGGCACAGATACGCAGTATTTT
CASSPQGGSGTDTQYF